This T cell receptor (beta chain) was captured by sequencing in a study of cytomegalovirus exposure and HLA in healthy donors. Study background: A prior analysis found around 110 million unique TCR beta sequences from 150 million to 200 million T cells.

As regards this clone: Its specificity is unknown.

Trimming took off 2 bases at V and 7 bases at J, with 9 bases between the two ends. The germline CDR1 and CDR2 sequences are MNHNY and SVGAGI (reference sequence). This CDR3 has 13 residues. PCR primers comprised 60 Vbeta and 13 Jbeta primers. Original methodology: As a later analysis found, there were about 80 million unique TCR beta chains, of which 8.5 million to 13 million were shared. Generated by immunoSEQ multiplex PCR, the TCRdb table keeps only in-frame clones and is missing some. From that table come the V and J calls and clone size; the DNA was used to work out D and trimming. This table has roughly 110,000 clones, roughly four fifths appearing once. Overall study results and limits: Presence/absence analyses took donor sequencing depth as roughly uniform.

The chain has TRBV6-6 and TRBJ2-1, with D uncertain. The sequence derives from a man between 50 and 59 years old in good health and CMV-seronegative. The material sequenced was PBMCs. The CDR3 region has the DNA TGTGCCAGCAGTTACGGGCTCAGGAATGAGCAGTTCTTC. Translating it yields CASSYGLRNEQFF.